Listed here are 25 T cell receptor beta chains from one sample, sequenced in a study of beta chain features in type 1 diabetes. The whole isolated RNA underwent reverse transcription, so sequencing captured expressed TCRB transcripts. This table comes from immunoSEQ multiplex PCR, and its TCRdb copy is limited to in-frame clones, with some not included. The sample consists of 120,000 to 150,000 clones, less than 9% of them appearing once. Specimen: central memory CD4+ T cells from blood. The receptors come from a young woman in good health.

A few counts support this clone. The chain couples TRBV5-1 to TRBJ2-5; D perhaps matches TRBD2 (6 bases). V lost 4 bases and J lost 9, with 19 bases in between. CDR3 length: 14 amino acids. Germline lookup yields CDR1 SGHRS and CDR2 YFSETQ. CDR3 nucleotides: TGCGCCAGCAGCCCTGCCCGCGGGGAGAGGGCCCAGTACTTC. The encoded protein is CASSPARGERAQYF.

This clone occurred a few times. This sequence joins TRBV28 and TRBJ2-2; TRBD1 might be the D (5 bases). Germline V lookup: CDR1 MDHEN, CDR2 SYDVKM. The CDR3 runs to 18 residues. V shed 5 bases and J shed 6 bases, with 25 bases lying between them. The CDR3 nucleotides read TGTGCCAGCAGTCCATCATCGTCCAGGGCATTCCCTCCCGGGGAGCTGTTTTTT. The encoded protein is CASSPSSSRAFPPGELFF.

V usage is TRBV19 and J usage is TRBJ2-1; maybe TRBD2 (6 bases). Deletions cut 5 bases from V and 6 bases from J, with 14 bases between. This CDR3 is 14 amino acids long. The germline CDR1 and CDR2 sequences are LNHDA and SQIVND (reference sequence). The CDR3 nucleotides are TGTGCCAGTAGTGCCCCTCTGGGGGGCAATGAGCAGTTCTTC. Translation gives CASSAPLGGNEQFF. Complete variable domain (other parts from reference TRBV19 and TRBJ2-1): DGGITQSPKYLFRKEGQNVTLSCEQNLNHDAMYWYRQDPGQGLRLIYYSQIVNDFQKGDIAEGYSVSREKKESFPLTVTSAQKNPTAFYLCASSAPLGGNEQFFGPGTRLTVL.

This clone was seen a few times. CDR3 nucleotides: TGTGCCAGCAGCCCCTCCAGACAGCTCAATCAGCCCCAGCATTTT. Its protein product is CASSPSRQLNQPQHF. The rearrangement links TRBV5-5 to TRBJ1-5; the D gene is possibly TRBD1 (5 bases). Germline loops: CDR1 SGHKS, CDR2 YYEKEE (reference sequence). V lost 4 bases to trimming and J lost 3 bases, with 14 bases between them. CDR3 length equals 15 residues.

The V and J genes are TRBV4-2 and TRBJ2-3; the match to TRBD2 covers 9 bases. The V and J ends lost 1 base and 7 bases, in that order; junction bases with no gene match: 12. CDR3 length equals 17 residues. The germline V gene has CDR1 LGHNA and CDR2 YNFKEQ. The CDR3 region is CASSQGKASGEVNTQYF. DNA of the CDR3: TGTGCCAGCAGCCAAGGAAAGGCTAGCGGGGAGGTTAATACGCAGTATTTT.

The chain recombines TRBV12-5 with TRBJ2-5; 13 bases line up with TRBD2. Trimming cost V 5 bases and J 2 bases; bases outside gene matches: 5. CDR1 and CDR2 (germline): LGHNT, FRNRAP. The CDR3 covers 16 residues. The CDR3 DNA sequence: TGTGCTAGTGGTGGTCCGGGACTAGCGGGGCAAGAGACCCAGTACTTC. This sequence encodes CASGGPGLAGQETQYF.

This clone appeared a few times. The chain is built from TRBV28 and TRBJ1-1; D unresolved. The ends were cut back, 8 bases at V and 5 bases at J, with 15 bases in the middle. The germline V gene has CDR1 MDHEN and CDR2 SYDVKM. The CDR3 is made up of 13 amino acids. CDR3 protein: CASASGAGTEAFF. CDR3 DNA: TGTGCCAGCGCCTCAGGAGCGGGGACTGAAGCTTTCTTT.

The chain joins TRBV19 to TRBJ1-1; D call uncertain. The CDR3 loop spans 14 amino acids. Per germline, CDR1 LNHDA and CDR2 SQIVND (reference sequence). Trimming pared 6 bases from V and 1 base from J, leaving 12 bases between. CDR3 coding DNA: TGTGCCAGTAGCATCCAGCGGACGAACACTGAAGCTTTCTTT. It yields the protein CASSIQRTNTEAFF.

The table lists this clone with a few counts. The genes are TRBV7-9 and TRBJ1-4; 7 nucleotides align to TRBD1. V was clipped by 4 bases and J by 5 bases; unmatched bases: 13. Per germline, CDR1 SEHNR and CDR2 FQNEAQ (reference sequence). The CDR3 covers 17 residues. CDR3: CASSSIETGTANEKLFF. Written as DNA, the CDR3 is TGTGCCAGCAGCTCCATTGAGACCGGGACAGCGAATGAAAAACTGTTTTTT.

A few counts support this clone. The rearrangement links TRBV15 to TRBJ1-5; weak D call: TRBD1 (6 bases). Germline values: CDR1 LNHNV, CDR2 YYDKDF (reference sequence). The CDR3 spans 17 residues. Trimming stripped 3 bases from V and 4 bases from J, with 19 bases between. CDR3 protein: CATSSPSAGALNQPQHF. Here the CDR3 DNA reads TGTGCCACCAGCAGCCCCAGTGCAGGGGCGTTGAATCAGCCCCAGCATTTT. Full variable domain (outside the CDR3, taken from reference TRBV15 and TRBJ1-5): DAMVIQNPRYQVTQFGKPVTLSCSQTLNHNVMYWYQQKSSQAPKLLFHYYDKDFNNEADTPDNFQSRRPNTSFCFLDIRSPGLGDTAMYLCATSSPSAGALNQPQHFGDGTRLSIL.

This chain links TRBV4-3 with TRBJ2-1; 7 bases map to TRBD2. Germline lookup yields CDR1 LGHNA and CDR2 YSLEER. This CDR3 contains 17 residues. J gave up 4 bases and V 0 bases, and 9 bases lay outside the gene matches. The CDR3 protein is CASSQDFGAGVYNEQFF. CDR3 DNA sequence: TGCGCCAGCAGCCAAGATTTCGGCGCGGGGGTATACAATGAGCAGTTCTTC.

The sample holds a few counts of this clone. The chain is built from TRBV7-2 and TRBJ1-2; D uncertain. The CDR3 spans 13 residues. V shed 2 bases and J shed 3 bases, with 7 bases lying between them. Germline values: CDR1 SGHTA, CDR2 FQGNSA. CDR3 in amino acids: CASSLKGDYGYTF. CDR3 nucleotides: TGTGCCAGCAGCTTAAAGGGAGACTATGGCTACACCTTC.

This chain connects TRBV6-5 to TRBJ2-7, with 7 bases aligning to TRBD1. This CDR3 comprises 13 residues. Trimming took 5 bases from V and 4 from J; bases not matched to a gene: 5. Germline V CDR1 and CDR2: MNHEY, SVGAGI. CDR3 in amino acids: CASSRQGLYEQYF. The CDR3, as DNA: TGTGCCAGCAGTCGACAGGGATTGTACGAGCAGTACTTC.

Points on this clone: Additional DNA sequences in this sample encode the identical CDR3. The rearrangement links TRBV28 to TRBJ2-7, with D maybe TRBD2 (5 bases). V was shortened by 6 bases and J by 0 bases, with 12 bases between the two germline ends. The germline gives CDR1 MDHEN, CDR2 SYDVKM. This CDR3 region has 14 residues. CDR3 loop: CASRNRGSSYEQYF. In DNA form, the CDR3 reads TGTGCCAGCAGAAACCGGGGAAGCTCCTACGAGCAGTACTTC.

Of note for this clone: The junction differs from germline at one of its ends, possibly a read error. This rearrangement joins TRBV7-7 to TRBJ1-2, with 8 bases that match TRBD1. Germline V gives CDR1 SSHAT, CDR2 FNYEAQ (reference sequence). This CDR3 has 15 residues. This CDR3 reads CASSPDRGRIYGYTF. DNA for the CDR3: TGTGCTAGCAGCCCCGACAGGGGTAGGATCTATGGCTACACCTTC.

V usage is TRBV7-3 and J usage is TRBJ1-4; the D is unclear. The germline gives CDR1 SGHTA, CDR2 FQGTGA. Trimming shortened V by 5 bases and J by 8 bases, and 12 bases separated the two germline ends. The CDR3 is 13 amino acids. This CDR3 is CASSQREGEKLFF. For the CDR3, the DNA is TGTGCCAGCAGCCAGCGAGAGGGAGAAAAACTGTTTTTT.

The V gene is TRBV10-3, the J gene TRBJ2-7; a weak D match, TRBD1 (5 bases). The CDR3 is made up of 16 amino acids. V lost 0 bases and J 1 base, leaving 13 bases between the germline ends. The germline V gene encodes CDR1 ENHRY and CDR2 SYGVKD. CDR3 region: CAISESGRKNSYEQYF. CDR3 sequence (DNA): TGTGCCATCAGTGAGTCGGGGCGGAAAAATTCCTACGAGCAGTACTTC.

This clone was counted only a few times. The V call is TRBV4-3, the J call TRBJ2-7; 10 bases are a match to TRBD2. Looked up from germline, CDR1 is LGHNA and CDR2 is YSLEER. The junction had 5 bases not matched to a gene; V was cut back by 1 base and J by 5 bases. CDR3 length equals 15 residues. The CDR3 coding sequence is TGCGCCAGCAGCCAAGCTAGCGGGAGCTACCACGAGCAGTACTTC. This encodes CASSQASGSYHEQYF.

This clone was recorded at least ten times. V is TRBV30 and J is TRBJ1-1; D gene uncertain. The V end lost 2 bases, the J end lost 2 bases, and 6 bases lay between the germline ends. The CDR3 extends over 12 amino acids. CDR1 is GTSNPN, CDR2 SVGIG, per germline (reference sequence). This CDR3 is CAWSYLNTEAFF. The CDR3 DNA follows: TGTGCCTGGAGTTATTTAAACACTGAAGCTTTCTTT.

There are a few counts of this clone. The chain is built from TRBV28 and TRBJ2-7, with D perhaps matching TRBD2 (7 bases). The CDR3 extends over 17 amino acids. Trimming cost V 8 bases and J 1 base, with 24 bases left between them. The germline gives CDR1 MDHEN, CDR2 SYDVKM. DNA of the CDR3: TGTGCCAGCTCGATTCTAGAGGGGGGGCTAATTTCCTACGAGCAGTACTTC. As protein: CASSILEGGLISYEQYF.

This clone was picked up a small number of times. The rearrangement uses TRBV5-4 and TRBJ2-2; D is ambiguous. The CDR3 totals 12 residues. Germline CDR1 is SGHNT and CDR2 is YYREEE (reference sequence). V lost 4 bases, J lost 6 bases, and 7 bases lay in between. This CDR3 is CASSLRPGELFF. The CDR3 nucleotides read TGTGCCAGCAGCCTACGCCCCGGGGAGCTGTTTTTT.

This clone was found a few times. The gene calls are TRBV5-5 and TRBJ2-3; TRBD1 matches 10 bases. V was pared by 5 bases and J by 7 bases, with 10 bases of the junction left unmatched. The germline CDR1 and CDR2 sequences are SGHKS and YYEKEE (reference sequence). This CDR3 spans 15 amino acids. CDR3 sequence reads: CASRSLRQGAYTQYF. CDR3 bases: TGTGCCAGCAGGTCGCTGCGACAGGGGGCATATACGCAGTATTTT.

The rearrangement joins TRBV7-2 to TRBJ2-7, with TRBD1 identical over 9 bases. Trimming cost V 4 bases and J 5 bases; bases outside gene matches: 15. Germline V gene lookup returns CDR1 SGHTA and CDR2 FQGNSA. This CDR3 is built from 17 residues. The CDR3: CASSSLGGTGRADEQYF. In DNA form, the CDR3 reads TGTGCCAGCAGCTCCCTCGGCGGGACAGGGCGCGCCGACGAGCAGTACTTC. The full variable domain, its missing parts supplied by reference TRBV7-2 and TRBJ2-7, is GAGVSQSPSNKVTEKGKDVELRCDPISGHTALYWYRQSLGQGLEFLIYFQGNSAPDKSGLPSDRFSAERTGGSVSTLTIQRTQQEDSAVYLCASSSLGGTGRADEQYFGPGTRLTVT.

This clone was detected ten times or more. The V and J genes are TRBV28 and TRBJ2-4; unclear D gene. The CDR3 has 15 residues. The ends were cut back, 6 bases at V and 2 bases at J, with 14 bases in the middle. Germline V gene sequence: CDR1 MDHEN, CDR2 SYDVKM. The DNA for the CDR3 is TGTGCCAGCAGCCGCGACTCAGCATCCAAAAACATTCAGTACTTC. It codes for CASSRDSASKNIQYF.

This clone was recorded a few times. A read error may account for a junction end that differs from germline. The V call is TRBV10-3, the J call TRBJ2-7; D might be TRBD2 (7 bases). The CDR3 runs to 12 residues. Germline V lookup: CDR1 ENHRY, CDR2 SYGVKD. The chain's CDR3 is CATSSGGHEQYF. The CDR3 DNA is TGTGCCACCAGTTCGGGGGGCCACGAGCAGTACTTC.